The clone carrying this T cell receptor beta chain has more than one count but fewer than ten. What it recognizes is unknown. V was trimmed by 4 bases and J by 3 bases, leaving 6 bases between them. The CDR3 has 13 residues. Germline-derived CDR1 and CDR2 are MDHEN and SYDVKM. This sample is drawn from a study of early stage breast cancer tumors. Across the whole study: The ER+/PR+/HER2- tumors included seven or eight ductal and a handful of lobular carcinomas.

Study results and limitations: In about 90% of the 16 patients, blood comparison separated tumor from normal breast. Commonly generated sequences made up most enriched TCRB sequences shared between patients.

Each sample had two DNA replicates, 0.5 ug blood or roughly 1.5 ug tissue. Profiled with immunoSEQ multiplex PCR; TCRdb holds only in-frame clones, not every one. The data show fewer than 30,000 clones, more than 80% seen once. This TCR derives from a person between 55 and 69 years old with breast cancer. Sequenced: blood. J is TRBJ2-2 and V is TRBV28, with D unresolved. CDR3 sequence reads: CASSSLYTGELFF. The CDR3 DNA reads TGTGCCAGCAGTTCCCTCTACACCGGGGAGCTGTTTTTT. The full variable domain, its missing parts supplied by reference TRBV28 and TRBJ2-2, is DVKVTQSSRYLVKRTGEKVFLECVQDMDHENMFWYRQDPGLGLRLIYFSYDVKMKEKGDIPEGYSVSREKKERFSLILESASTNQTSMYLCASSSLYTGELFFGEGSRLTVL.